This entry concerns a single T cell receptor beta chain. Seattle-derived patients entered the study during active infection and were followed longitudinally. The data were obtained in a study of blood T cell repertoires in COVID-19. Study-wide context: PBMCs, B-cell-depleted T cells, or T cells provided the cDNA or gDNA that made up the material.

This table comes from immunoSEQ multiplex PCR, and its TCRdb copy is limited to in-frame clones, with some not included. The data hold roughly 100,000 clones, with roughly four fifths observed a single time. The CDR3 is made up of 15 amino acids. CDR1 and CDR2 from the germline V gene are GTSNPN and SVGIG (reference sequence). Trimming removed 2 bases at V and 8 bases at J, with 21 bases between. This TCR was sampled from an elderly man with COVID-19, enrolled during active disease. The sample was peripheral blood. The rearrangement joins TRBV30 to TRBJ1-2, with a possible D match to TRBD1 (5 bases). CDR3 sequence reads: CAWSPETGIAGGYTF. DNA of the CDR3: TGTGCCTGGAGTCCCGAAACAGGAATCGCTGGCGGCTACACCTTC.